The 5 T cell receptor beta chains in this list originate from one sample, sequenced in a study of blood T cells in healthy people across ages. Combining a sample-barcoded 5' primer with a J-beta primer mix, a second PCR ran for roughly 7 to 12 cycles. A single record per CDR3 protein comes from TCRdb applying MiXCR to the 5' RACE reads. The repertoire holds approximately 960,000 distinct CDR3 sequences, with 25% to 35% as singletons. These data also formed part of another study, on T cells of mothers and their children.

The sequenced sample was blood. Receptors were obtained from a woman in her thirties or forties in good health.

The rearrangement joins TRBV3-1 to TRBJ1-4, with D possibly being TRBD1 (5 bases). V lost 5 bases and J lost 7, with 17 bases in between. This CDR3 has 15 amino acids. The germline V gene encodes CDR1 LGHDT and CDR2 YNNKEL (reference sequence). In DNA, the CDR3 is TGTGCCAGCAGCGGACCGGGACGGAAGGGTGAAAAACTGTTTTTT. This encodes CASSGPGRKGEKLFF.

About this clonotype itself: At one boundary the junction diverges from the germline segment, which might be a read error. The rearrangement uses TRBV7-2 and TRBJ2-6; the D gene is possibly TRBD1 (7 bases). This CDR3 comprises 15 residues. CDR1 is SGHTA, CDR2 FQGNSA, per germline. The CDR3 DNA reads as TGTGCCAGCAGCTCAGGGGGGCCTGGGACCAACGTCCTGACTTTC. Its translation is CASSSGGPGTNVLTF.

There are a few counts of this clonotype. The chain recombines TRBV30 with TRBJ1-5; tentative D call: TRBD1 (5 bases). The CDR3 is made up of 13 amino acids. V lost 3 bases and J lost 7, with 13 bases in between. Germline CDR1 is GTSNPN and CDR2 is SVGIG (reference sequence). Here the CDR3 reads CAWSYGTEQPQHF. CDR3 DNA: TGTGCCTGGAGCTACGGGACGGAACAGCCCCAGCATTTT.

The rearrangement links TRBV7-3 to TRBJ2-2; TRBD1 matches 11 bases. Trimming removed 1 base from V and 7 bases from J; junction bases left unmatched: 5. This CDR3 has 16 residues. Per germline, CDR1 SGHTA and CDR2 FQGTGA. CDR3 DNA: TGTGCCAGCAGCTTAAAGGACAGGGGGCTGGACGGGGAGCTGTTTTTT. Translated: CASSLKDRGLDGELFF. Combining the CDR3 with reference TRBV7-3 and TRBJ2-2 gives the whole variable domain GAGVSQTPSNKVTEKGKYVELRCDPISGHTALYWYRQSLGQGPEFLIYFQGTGAADDSGLPNDRFFAVRPEGSVSTLKIQRTERGDSAVYLCASSLKDRGLDGELFFGEGSRLTVL.

A word on this clonotype: A read error may produce the germline difference seen at one junction end. The rearrangement links TRBV3-1 to TRBJ2-7; 7 bases are a match to TRBD1. CDR3 length equals 13 residues. The germline V gene has CDR1 LGHDT and CDR2 YNNKEL (reference sequence). In nucleotides, the CDR3 is TGTGTCAGCAGCCACGGACGGACAGGCGAGCAGTACTTC. Translated, it gives CVSSHGRTGEQYF.